This TCR beta chain was captured in a study of response to subunit inactivated influenza vaccine. The study's findings and limits: T cells newly recruited by each seasonal influenza vaccination are few, the authors suggested.

Note on this clonotype: Its cognate antigen is unknown.

TCRdb analysed the RT-PCR reads with MiXCR anew, one entry per CDR3 protein. Of 800,000 or so distinct CDR3 sequences detected, around 20% appear once; the ten largest clones hold more than 8.5%. The sample consisted of PBMCs from blood, taken 4 to 6 days after vaccination. This sequence was found in a man aged 50 to 60 who received an inactivated influenza vaccine.

The CDR3 reads CASQSTGSKETQYF. The CDR3 DNA is TGTGCCAGCCAAAGCACGGGGTCGAAAGAGACCCAGTACTTC. The rearrangement uses TRBV6-1 and TRBJ2-5, with D possibly matching TRBD2 (5 bases). The CDR3 extends over 14 amino acids. Trimming cost V 8 bases and J 3 bases, with 16 bases left between them. Germline CDR1 is MNHNS and CDR2 is SASEGT.